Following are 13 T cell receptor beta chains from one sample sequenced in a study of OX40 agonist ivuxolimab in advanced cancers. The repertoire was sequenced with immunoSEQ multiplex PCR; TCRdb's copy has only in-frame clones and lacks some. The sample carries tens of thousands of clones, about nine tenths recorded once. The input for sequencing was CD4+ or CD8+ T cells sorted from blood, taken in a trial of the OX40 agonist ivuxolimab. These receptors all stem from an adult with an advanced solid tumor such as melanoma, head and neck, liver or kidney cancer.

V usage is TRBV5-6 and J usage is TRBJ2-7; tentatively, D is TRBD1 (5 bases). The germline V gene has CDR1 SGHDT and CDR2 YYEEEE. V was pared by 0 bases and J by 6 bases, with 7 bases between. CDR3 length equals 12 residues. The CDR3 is CASSLAGIEQYF. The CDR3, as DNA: TGTGCCAGCAGCTTGGCAGGGATCGAGCAGTACTTC.

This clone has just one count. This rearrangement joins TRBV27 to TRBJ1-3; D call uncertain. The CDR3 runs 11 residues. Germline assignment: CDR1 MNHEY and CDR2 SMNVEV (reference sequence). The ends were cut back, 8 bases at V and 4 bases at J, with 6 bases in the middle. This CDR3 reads CASASGNTIYF. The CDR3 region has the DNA TGTGCCAGCGCCTCCGGAAACACCATATATTTT.

The DNA for the CDR3 is TGTGCCAGCAGTTTAAAGGTTTATGGTGGCCCTGGGGCCAACGTCCTGACTTTC. The encoded protein is CASSLKVYGGPGANVLTF. The chain employs TRBV27 and TRBJ2-6; D not resolved. The CDR3 has 18 residues. CDR1 and CDR2 from the germline V gene are MNHEY and SMNVEV (reference sequence). Trimming removed 2 bases from V and 2 bases from J, with 16 bases in between.

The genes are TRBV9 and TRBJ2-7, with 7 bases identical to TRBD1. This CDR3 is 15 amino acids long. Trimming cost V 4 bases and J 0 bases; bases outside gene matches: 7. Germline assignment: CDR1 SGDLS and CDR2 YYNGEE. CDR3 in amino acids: CASSLGTALSYEQYF. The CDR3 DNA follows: TGTGCCAGCAGCCTAGGGACAGCACTCTCCTACGAGCAGTACTTC.

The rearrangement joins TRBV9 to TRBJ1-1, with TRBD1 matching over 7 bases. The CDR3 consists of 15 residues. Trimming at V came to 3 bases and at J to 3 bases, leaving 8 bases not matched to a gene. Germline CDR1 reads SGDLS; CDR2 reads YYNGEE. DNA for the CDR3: TGTGCCAGCAGCGCCCTGACAGGGAGGGACACTGAAGCTTTCTTT. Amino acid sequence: CASSALTGRDTEAFF. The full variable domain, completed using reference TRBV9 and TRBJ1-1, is DSGVTQTPKHLITATGQRVTLRCSPRSGDLSVYWYQQSLDQGLQFLIQYYNGEERAKGNILERFSAQQFPDLHSELNLSSLELGDSALYFCASSALTGRDTEAFFGQGTRLTVV.

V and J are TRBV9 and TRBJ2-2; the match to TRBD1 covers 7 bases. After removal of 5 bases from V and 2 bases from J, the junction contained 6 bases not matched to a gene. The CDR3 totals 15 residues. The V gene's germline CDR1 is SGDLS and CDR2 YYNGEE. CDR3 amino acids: CASSVTGRNTGELFF. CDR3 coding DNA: TGTGCCAGCAGTGTGACAGGGCGAAACACCGGGGAGCTGTTTTTT.

The CDR3 spells CASSQDDRTGFYEQYF. The CDR3 DNA reads TGTGCCAGCAGCCAAGATGACCGGACAGGGTTTTACGAGCAGTACTTC. The chain employs TRBV14 and TRBJ2-7, with TRBD1 matching 8 bases. The CDR3 sequence is 16 residues long. Trimming removed 0 bases from V and 4 bases from J; junction bases left unmatched: 8. Germline V gives CDR1 SGHDN, CDR2 FVKESK.

The CDR3 region is CAWSSHHTEAFF. CDR3 sequence (DNA): TGTGCCTGGAGTTCCCACCACACTGAAGCTTTCTTT. V and J are TRBV30 and TRBJ1-1; D call uncertain. This CDR3 spans 12 amino acids. The V gene lost 2 bases and the J gene lost 3 bases, with 7 bases spanning the gap. From germline, CDR1 is GTSNPN and CDR2 SVGIG (reference sequence).

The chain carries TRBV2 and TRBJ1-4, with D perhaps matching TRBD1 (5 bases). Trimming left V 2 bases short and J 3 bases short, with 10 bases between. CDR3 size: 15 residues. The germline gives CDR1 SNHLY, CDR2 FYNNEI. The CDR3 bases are TGTGCCAGCAGTGAATTGGGGGTCCCTAATGAAAAACTGTTTTTT. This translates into CASSELGVPNEKLFF.

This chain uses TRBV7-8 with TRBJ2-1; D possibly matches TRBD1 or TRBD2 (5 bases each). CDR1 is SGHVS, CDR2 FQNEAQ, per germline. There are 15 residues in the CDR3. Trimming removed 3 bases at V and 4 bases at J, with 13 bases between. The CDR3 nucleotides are TGTGCCAGCAGCTTCAGGGAGACAGCTTACAATGAGCAGTTCTTC. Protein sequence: CASSFRETAYNEQFF.

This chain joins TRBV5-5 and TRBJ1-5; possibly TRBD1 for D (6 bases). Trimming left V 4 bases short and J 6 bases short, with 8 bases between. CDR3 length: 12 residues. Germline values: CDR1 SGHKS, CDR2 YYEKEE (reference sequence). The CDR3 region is CASSLRGQPQHF. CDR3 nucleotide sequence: TGTGCCAGCAGCCTCAGGGGTCAGCCCCAGCATTTT.

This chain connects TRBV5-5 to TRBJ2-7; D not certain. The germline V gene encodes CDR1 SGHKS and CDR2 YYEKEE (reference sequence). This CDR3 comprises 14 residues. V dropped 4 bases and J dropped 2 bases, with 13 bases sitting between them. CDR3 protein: CASSPVGRAYEQYF. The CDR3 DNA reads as TGTGCCAGCAGCCCCGTGGGCAGAGCCTACGAGCAGTACTTC.

CDR3 amino acids: CASSIGGGYTF. CDR3 DNA: TGTGCCAGTAGTATCGGTGGGGGCTACACCTTC. The chain employs TRBV19 and TRBJ1-2; D unclear. Germline-derived CDR1 and CDR2 are LNHDA and SQIVND (reference sequence). Trimming cost V 3 bases and J 8 bases, with 7 bases left between them. The CDR3 has 11 residues.